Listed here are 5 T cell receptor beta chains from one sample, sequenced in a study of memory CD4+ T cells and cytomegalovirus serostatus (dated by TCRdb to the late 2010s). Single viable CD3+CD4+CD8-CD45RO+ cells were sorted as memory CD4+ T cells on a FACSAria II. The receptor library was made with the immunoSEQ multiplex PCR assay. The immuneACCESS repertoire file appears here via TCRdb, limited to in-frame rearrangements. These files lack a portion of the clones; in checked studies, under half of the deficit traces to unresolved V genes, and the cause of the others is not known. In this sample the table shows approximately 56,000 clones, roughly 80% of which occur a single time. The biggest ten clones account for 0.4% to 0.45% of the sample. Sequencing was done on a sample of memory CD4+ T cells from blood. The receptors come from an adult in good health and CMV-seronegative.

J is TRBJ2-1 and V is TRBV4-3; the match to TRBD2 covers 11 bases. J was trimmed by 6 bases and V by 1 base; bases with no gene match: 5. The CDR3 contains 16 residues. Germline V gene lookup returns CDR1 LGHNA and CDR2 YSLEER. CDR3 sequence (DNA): TGCGCCAGCAGCCAAGCCCGTAGCGGGGGGGCCAATGAGCAGTTCTTC. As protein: CASSQARSGGANEQFF.

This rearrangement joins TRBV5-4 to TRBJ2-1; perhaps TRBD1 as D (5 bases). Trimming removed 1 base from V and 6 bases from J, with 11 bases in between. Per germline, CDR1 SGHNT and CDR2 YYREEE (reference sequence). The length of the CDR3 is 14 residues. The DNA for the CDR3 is TGTGCCAGCAGCTTGACTACAGGCTCCAATGAGCAGTTCTTC. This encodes CASSLTTGSNEQFF.

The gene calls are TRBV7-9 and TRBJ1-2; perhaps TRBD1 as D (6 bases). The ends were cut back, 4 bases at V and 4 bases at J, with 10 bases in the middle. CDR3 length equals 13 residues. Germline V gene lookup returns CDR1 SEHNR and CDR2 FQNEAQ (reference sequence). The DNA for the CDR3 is TGTGCCAGCAGCTCCGGGGGGCCCTATGGCTACACCTTC. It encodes CASSSGGPYGYTF.

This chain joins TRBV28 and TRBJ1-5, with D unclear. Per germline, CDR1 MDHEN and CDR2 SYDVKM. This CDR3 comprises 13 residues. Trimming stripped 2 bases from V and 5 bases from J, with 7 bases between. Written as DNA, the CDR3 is TGTGCCAGCAGTTTAGATAGGTATCAGCCCCAGCATTTT. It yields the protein CASSLDRYQPQHF.

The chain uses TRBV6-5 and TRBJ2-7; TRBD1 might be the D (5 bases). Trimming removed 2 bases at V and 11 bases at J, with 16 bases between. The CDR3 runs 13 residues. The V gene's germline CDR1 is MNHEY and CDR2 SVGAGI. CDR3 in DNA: TGTGCCAGCAGTTACGACACAGGCGGCTGGAAGTACTTC. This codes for CASSYDTGGWKYF.